The entry below describes one T cell receptor (beta chain). What it recognizes is unknown. Libraries for TCR beta were made by quantitative 5'-RACE with molecular barcodes. Using its own MiXCR run on the 5' RACE reads, TCRdb lists one record per CDR3 protein. Counted here are about 400,000 distinct CDR3 sequences, more than 20% occurring once; the ten biggest clones make up around 13%. The source of the sample is a study of CD8 T cells in ankylosing spondylitis. Overall study results and limits: Reported data indicate significant enrichment of disease-linked clones within matched ankylosing spondylitis synovial fluid.

The V gene lost 3 bases and the J gene lost 5 bases, with 13 bases spanning the gap. The CDR3 is 14 amino acids. The V call is TRBV12-3 or TRBV12-4, the J call TRBJ2-5; the D is unclear. This TCR derives from a male donor with ankylosing spondylitis or in good health (not recorded which). Input material: blood, either unsorted or a sorted T cell fraction (not recorded which). CDR3 residues: CASSLLGYGETQYF. The CDR3 nucleotides read TGTGCCAGCAGTTTGTTGGGGTACGGCGAGACCCAGTACTTC.